The 6 T cell receptor beta chains below were found in one sample sequenced in a study of identical twins. One entry per CDR3 protein, called by TCRdb with MiXCR from the 5' RACE reads. Of over 200,000 distinct CDR3 sequences in the sample, 10% to 13% were seen once. The sample was memory T cells sorted from blood. These receptors were obtained from a man in his forties or fifties in good health.

This clonotype was picked up a small number of times. J is TRBJ1-3 and V is TRBV7-6; 9 bases are a match to TRBD1. V was pared by 6 bases and J by 4 bases, with 10 bases of the junction left unmatched. CDR3 length: 16 amino acids. Germline V gene data show CDR1 as SGHVS and CDR2 as FNYEAQ. Here the CDR3 DNA reads TGTGCCAGCAGGATGGGACAGGGTTTTTCAGGAAACACCATATATTTT. This translates into CASRMGQGFSGNTIYF. The whole variable domain, filled in from reference TRBV7-6 and TRBJ1-3, reads GAGVSQSPRYKVTKRGQDVALRCDPISGHVSLYWYRQALGQGPEFLTYFNYEAQQDKSGLPNDRFSAERPEGSISTLTIQRTEQRDSAMYRCASRMGQGFSGNTIYFGEGSWLTVV.

As to this clonotype: It is unclear where the CDR3 begins or ends on the DNA, so no DNA is shown, and the CDR3 is as TCRdb lists it. CDR3 loop: CASYLRGQSPTNTGELFFF. The V call is TRBV2, the J call TRBJ2-2; TRBD1 reflects the table's D call only, with no check against the DNA. The CDR3 totals 19 residues, both ends included. Germline CDR1 reads SNHLY; CDR2 reads FYNNEI.

The chain recombines TRBV12-3 or TRBV12-4 with TRBJ1-2; no definite D call. Trimming removed 3 bases at V and 6 bases at J, with 20 bases between. The CDR3 sequence is 16 residues long. The CDR3: CASSLASDGGMDGYTF. CDR3 DNA sequence: TGTGCCAGCAGTTTGGCTTCGGACGGAGGAATGGATGGCTACACCTTC.

This clonotype was detected many times. The J gene is TRBJ1-4, the V gene TRBV12-3 or TRBV12-4; D not resolved. The CDR3 contains 14 residues. V lost 1 base and J lost 6, with 9 bases in between. DNA of the CDR3: TGTGCCAGCAGTTTAGGGCAGCGACATGAAAAACTGTTTTTT. It specifies CASSLGQRHEKLFF.

This clonotype has a count of ten or more. This rearrangement joins TRBV7-2 to TRBJ2-7, with D unclear. Trimming took off 5 bases at V and 3 bases at J, with 5 bases between the two ends. The CDR3 loop spans 11 amino acids. The germline CDR1 and CDR2 sequences are SGHTA and FQGNSA. CDR3: CASSVNYEQYF. The DNA of the CDR3 is TGTGCCAGCAGCGTGAACTACGAGCAGTACTTC.

This clonotype was seen a few times. The V and J genes are TRBV3-1 and TRBJ1-1; D unclear. This CDR3 region has 11 residues. Germline V gene sequence: CDR1 LGHDT, CDR2 YNNKEL (reference sequence). V lost 1 base, J lost 10 bases, and 7 bases lay in between. The CDR3 DNA reads TGTGCCAGCAGCCAAGGACCCACAGCTTTCTTT. The encoded protein is CASSQGPTAFF.